The 2 T cell receptor beta chains in this list originate from one sample, sequenced in a study of cytomegalovirus exposure and HLA in healthy donors. Assay used: immunoSEQ multiplex PCR; TCRdb lists only in-frame clones, some missing. Of more than 95,000 clones in the sample, about 93% were seen once. Sequenced input: PBMCs. The receptors stem from a woman between 18 and 29 years old in good health and CMV-seronegative.

J is TRBJ1-4 and V is TRBV5-1, with 10 bases matching TRBD1. The CDR3 has 15 amino acids. V shed 5 bases, J shed 5 bases, and the junction held 6 bases outside the gene matches. Germline CDR1 and CDR2: SGHRS and YFSETQ. The CDR3 region has the DNA TGCGCCAGCAGGGACGGGACAGGGGTCAATGAAAAACTGTTTTTT. It encodes CASRDGTGVNEKLFF.

The chain uses TRBV6-1 and TRBJ2-7, with TRBD2 as a possible D gene (6 bases). The CDR3 extends over 13 amino acids. Germline CDR1 and CDR2: MNHNS and SASEGT. Trimming pared 6 bases from V and 5 bases from J, leaving 14 bases between. The chain's CDR3 is CASRIPGLHEQYF. Here the CDR3 DNA reads TGTGCCAGCAGAATCCCGGGACTCCACGAGCAGTACTTC.